Each of the 29 T cell receptor beta chains below was sequenced from the same sample in a study of human T cells and chemical hapten exposure. From the RACE reads, TCRdb called clonotypes with MiXCR, one entry per CDR3 protein. The sample includes over 300,000 distinct CDR3 sequences, 5.1% seen only once; the top ten take just over 2.5%. Time point given: pre-sensitization, week 0. Treatment of the sample: therapeutic diphenylcyclopropenone sensitization with weekly scalp DPC. The sequences come from whole blood, collected in connection with sensitization to the hapten diphenylcyclopropenone (DPC). The source of these receptors is a woman between 45 and 60 years old with alopecia areata. Some clones in this sample may be carry-over from other donors' samples.

Comments on this clonotype: A much larger clone is a single base away; this may be a read error. The rearrangement uses TRBV27 and TRBJ2-7, with 7 bases identical to TRBD1. This CDR3 spans 14 amino acids. Germline V gene lookup returns CDR1 MNHEY and CDR2 SMNVEV (reference sequence). The junction had 7 bases not matched to a gene; V was cut back by 3 bases and J by 5 bases. The CDR3 DNA follows: TGTGCCAGCAGTTTCGGGACAGAGGTCAACGAGCAGTACTTC. This encodes CASSFGTEVNEQYF.

This clonotype was seen repeatedly, ten times or more. This chain uses TRBV3-1 with TRBJ1-5, with D hard to call. CDR3 size: 15 residues. Germline CDR1 and CDR2: LGHDT and YNNKEL (reference sequence). V was pared by 0 bases and J by 5 bases, with 11 bases between. CDR3 DNA sequence: TGTGCCAGCAGCCAAGACGCAGGAGAGGATCAGCCCCAGCATTTT. Encoded protein: CASSQDAGEDQPQHF.

This clonotype came up many times. The chain employs TRBV11-2 and TRBJ2-1; 9 bases fit TRBD2. Germline V lookup: CDR1 SGHAT, CDR2 FQNNGV. The CDR3 extends over 14 amino acids. Germline trimming cut 10 bases from V and 4 bases from J; bases unmatched to any gene: 8. The CDR3 sequence is CATHAGGRYNEQFF. CDR3 bases: TGTGCCACCCATGCGGGGGGGCGGTACAATGAGCAGTTCTTC.

This clonotype was seen repeatedly, ten times or more. This sequence joins TRBV20-1 and TRBJ2-7, with 8 positions matching TRBD2. CDR1 is DFQATT and CDR2 is SNEGSKA in the germline V gene (reference sequence). The CDR3 loop spans 14 amino acids. J was trimmed by 2 bases and V by 6 bases; bases with no gene match: 9. The CDR3 loop reads CSALSGGGPYEQYF. DNA for the CDR3: TGCAGTGCGTTGAGCGGGGGCGGACCCTACGAGCAGTACTTC.

The chain couples TRBV5-1 to TRBJ2-5; TRBD1 aligns across 9 bases. CDR3 size: 14 residues. The junction had 5 bases not matched to a gene; V was cut back by 5 bases and J by 3 bases. CDR1 and CDR2 from the germline V gene are SGHRS and YFSETQ. The CDR3 reads CASSHGDREETQYF. In DNA, the CDR3 is TGCGCCAGCAGTCACGGGGACAGGGAAGAGACCCAGTACTTC.

This clonotype was counted ten times or more. CDR3 nucleotides: TGTGCCAGTACCCCCGGGACAGGGCGGCCCTACGAGCAGTACTTC. Translating gives CASTPGTGRPYEQYF. The gene calls are TRBV6-5 and TRBJ2-7; 9 bases are a match to TRBD1. The CDR3 is 15 amino acids. V shed 9 bases and J 2 bases; nucleotides not matched to a gene: 11. Germline V gene lookup returns CDR1 MNHEY and CDR2 SVGAGI.

The gene calls are TRBV18 and TRBJ1-1; possibly TRBD1 for D (5 bases). CDR1 is KGHSH, CDR2 LQKENI, per germline. The CDR3 loop spans 14 amino acids. Trimming removed 3 bases from V and 5 bases from J, with 13 bases in between. The CDR3 DNA follows: TGTGCCAGCTCACCCGCGGCCGGGGGTACTGAAGCTTTCTTT. This sequence encodes CASSPAAGGTEAFF. Looking up the rest from reference TRBV18 and TRBJ1-1 gives the full variable domain: NAGVMQNPRHLVRRRGQEARLRCSPMKGHSHVYWYRQLPEEGLKFMVYLQKENIIDESGMPKERFSAEFPKEGPSILRIQQVVRGDSAAYFCASSPAAGGTEAFFGQGTRLTVV.

This clonotype showed up just a few times. This chain connects TRBV28 to TRBJ2-3, with D tentatively TRBD2 (6 bases). The CDR3 contains 12 residues. In germline, CDR1 is MDHEN, CDR2 SYDVKM. CDR3 protein: CGSGGGGDTQYF. CDR3 bases: TGTGGGAGTGGGGGAGGTGGTGATACGCAGTATTTT.

This clonotype was detected ten times or more. The genes are TRBV5-1 and TRBJ2-5; D remains ambiguous. The CDR3 sequence is 12 residues long. Looked up from germline, CDR1 is SGHRS and CDR2 is YFSETQ. V lost 5 bases and J 0 bases, leaving 5 bases between the germline ends. CDR3 residues: CASRGNQETQYF. For the CDR3, the DNA is TGCGCCAGCAGGGGGAACCAAGAGACCCAGTACTTC.

V usage is TRBV4-2 and J usage is TRBJ2-7; no definite D call. There are 13 residues in the CDR3. CDR1 LGHNA and CDR2 YNFKEQ come from the germline V gene. The ends were cut back, 0 bases at V and 6 bases at J, with 9 bases in the middle. For the CDR3, the DNA is TGTGCCAGCAGCCAAGATAAGGCTGCCGAGCAGTACTTC. Translating it yields CASSQDKAAEQYF.

The genes are TRBV13 and TRBJ2-7; weak D call: TRBD1 (5 bases). This CDR3 contains 15 residues. V shed 0 bases and J shed 1 base, with 10 bases lying between them. Germline CDR1 PRHDT, CDR2 FYEKMQ (reference sequence). CDR3 nucleotides: TGTGCCAGCAGCTTAGGAGGGGTACCTTCCTACGAGCAGTACTTC. It codes for CASSLGGVPSYEQYF.

This clonotype appeared many times. The genes are TRBV6-5 and TRBJ2-6; D might be TRBD1 (5 bases). The CDR3 runs to 15 residues. Trimming removed 5 bases at V and 0 bases at J, with 8 bases between. Germline-derived CDR1 and CDR2 are MNHEY and SVGAGI. CDR3 sequence reads: CASSLDSSGANVLTF. The CDR3 DNA reads TGTGCCAGCAGTCTCGACAGCTCTGGGGCCAACGTCCTGACTTTC.

This clonotype appeared many times. The chain employs TRBV5-4 and TRBJ1-1; D ambiguous. This CDR3 contains 15 residues. Trimming removed 0 bases from V and 0 bases from J, with 9 bases in between. Germline V lookup: CDR1 SGHNT, CDR2 YYREEE (reference sequence). CDR3 amino acids: CASSLGAIMNTEAFF. The CDR3 coding sequence is TGTGCCAGCAGCTTGGGGGCGATCATGAACACTGAAGCTTTCTTT.

There are a few counts of this clonotype. V and J are TRBV7-9 and TRBJ2-7; 7 nucleotides agree with TRBD2. The CDR3 sequence is 15 residues long. Germline assignment: CDR1 SEHNR and CDR2 FQNEAQ (reference sequence). Trimming took 5 bases from V and 4 from J; bases not matched to a gene: 11. The CDR3 DNA follows: TGTGCCAGCAGCCGGGGCGGGAGTAACGTTTACGAGCAGTACTTC. Its protein is CASSRGGSNVYEQYF.

The chain links TRBV6-5 to TRBJ1-1; tentatively, D is TRBD1 (5 bases). CDR3 size: 13 residues. V lost 2 bases and J 11 bases, leaving 15 bases between the germline ends. The germline V gene encodes CDR1 MNHEY and CDR2 SVGAGI. This chain's CDR3 is CASSYGATTGAFF. In nucleotides, the CDR3 is TGTGCCAGCAGTTACGGGGCGACCACCGGGGCTTTCTTT.

V gene TRBV5-1 combines with J gene TRBJ1-1, with D perhaps matching TRBD1 (6 bases). The germline V gene encodes CDR1 SGHRS and CDR2 YFSETQ. V shed 3 bases and J shed 4 bases, with 19 bases lying between them. The CDR3 is 16 residues long. CDR3 in amino acids: CASSSSQGSSFTEAFF. The CDR3 coding sequence is TGCGCCAGCAGCTCCTCACAGGGAAGTAGTTTCACTGAAGCTTTCTTT.

This clonotype was detected only a few times. This chain joins TRBV7-2 and TRBJ1-5, with no clear D. CDR1 SGHTA and CDR2 FQGNSA come from the germline V gene. The CDR3 length is 14 residues. V was pared by 4 bases and J by 4 bases, with 11 bases between. In nucleotides, the CDR3 is TGTGCCAGCAGCTCGGGCCAGACGAATCAGCCCCAGCATTTT. It codes for CASSSGQTNQPQHF. The full variable domain, with the rest looked up from reference TRBV7-2 and TRBJ1-5, is GAGVSQSPSNKVTEKGKDVELRCDPISGHTALYWYRQSLGQGLEFLIYFQGNSAPDKSGLPSDRFSAERTGGSVSTLTIQRTQQEDSAVYLCASSSGQTNQPQHFGDGTRLSIL.

This clonotype showed up many times. The chain uses TRBV4-1 and TRBJ2-3; TRBD2 matches 9 bases. CDR3 length: 18 residues. Per the germline V gene, CDR1 is MGHRA and CDR2 is YSYEKL. V dropped 3 bases and J dropped 0; count of bases not matched to a gene: 10. In DNA form, the CDR3 reads TGCGCCAGCAGCCAGGGACTAGCTCTCGGAGCTAGCACAGATACGCAGTATTTT. Protein sequence: CASSQGLALGASTDTQYF.

There are many counts of this clonotype. The chain has TRBV12-3 or TRBV12-4 and TRBJ2-3; no clear D gene. The CDR3 totals 11 residues. V was cut by 4 bases and J by 6 bases, with 5 bases left in between. The CDR3 sequence: CASSWRDTQYF. CDR3 bases: TGTGCCAGCAGTTGGCGGGATACGCAGTATTTT.

This clonotype was picked up many times. This rearrangement joins TRBV11-2 to TRBJ2-3; TRBD2 matches at 10 bases. V lost 5 bases and J lost 1; bases outside the gene matches: 6. The CDR3 contains 16 residues. Germline-derived CDR1 and CDR2 are SGHAT and FQNNGV. CDR3 bases: TGTGCCAGCAGCCGAGGACTAGCGGAGGGCACAGATACGCAGTATTTT. Protein sequence: CASSRGLAEGTDTQYF.

Ten or more counts support this clonotype. The chain is built from TRBV10-3 and TRBJ1-2, with TRBD1 as a possible D gene (5 bases). V was cut by 9 bases and J by 8 bases, with 10 bases left in between. Germline V gene data show CDR1 as ENHRY and CDR2 as SYGVKD. This CDR3 is 10 amino acids long. The CDR3 region is CAIGRQGYTF. CDR3 DNA: TGTGCCATTGGAAGACAGGGCTACACCTTC.

This clonotype was recorded at least ten times. This rearrangement joins TRBV7-8 to TRBJ2-1, with 11 bases identical to TRBD2. Trimming at V came to 5 bases and at J to 9 bases, leaving 15 bases not matched to a gene. This CDR3 region has 17 residues. From germline, CDR1 is SGHVS and CDR2 FQNEAQ. CDR3 in amino acids: CASSPYPPSGRLGEQFF. CDR3 sequence (DNA): TGTGCCAGCAGCCCCTACCCCCCTAGCGGGAGGCTGGGTGAGCAGTTCTTC.

This clonotype was counted many times. The chain employs TRBV20-1 and TRBJ1-2; D is uncertain. CDR3 length: 14 amino acids. Trimming took 0 bases from V and 0 from J, leaving 8 bases between them. The germline V gene has CDR1 DFQATT and CDR2 SNEGSKA (reference sequence). CDR3 loop: CSARETAANYGYTF. CDR3 nucleotides: TGCAGTGCTAGAGAAACGGCAGCTAACTATGGCTACACCTTC.

This clonotype was counted ten times or more. This chain links TRBV12-3 or TRBV12-4 with TRBJ1-1, with TRBD1 matching 9 bases. V dropped 5 bases and J dropped 3; count of bases not matched to a gene: 7. The CDR3 is made up of 15 amino acids. This CDR3 reads CASSPRQGGYTEAFF. As DNA, the CDR3 is TGTGCCAGCAGTCCTCGACAGGGGGGTTACACTGAAGCTTTCTTT.

Worth noting for this clonotype: One end of the junction fails to match germline, which may point to a read error. CDR3 sequence reads: CTSSPIGTGGYGYTF. In DNA form, the CDR3 reads TGTACCAGCAGTCCGATAGGGACAGGGGGCTATGGCTACACCTTC. The V and J genes are TRBV28 and TRBJ1-2; 11 bases are shared with TRBD1. The CDR3 is 15 amino acids. The germline V gene encodes CDR1 MDHEN and CDR2 SYDVKM.

This clonotype appeared many times. This chain joins TRBV24-1 and TRBJ2-2; D unclear. Germline V gives CDR1 KGHDR, CDR2 SFDVKD. Between the trimmed V and J ends, which lost 7 bases and 5 bases, there was a span of 10 bases. The CDR3 loop spans 13 amino acids. CDR3 in amino acids: CATRASPTGELFF. CDR3 nucleotide sequence: TGTGCCACCAGGGCTAGTCCAACCGGGGAGCTGTTTTTT.

At least ten counts were recorded for this clonotype. This rearrangement joins TRBV5-6 to TRBJ2-5; tentatively, D is TRBD2 (6 bases). This CDR3 has 16 residues. Deletions cut 1 base from V and 5 bases from J, with 18 bases between. The germline gives CDR1 SGHDT, CDR2 YYEEEE. The CDR3 DNA reads as TGTGCCAGCAGCTTGAAATTCGGCGGAGGGCGGGAGACCCAGTACTTC. Its protein product is CASSLKFGGGRETQYF.

The chain links TRBV10-3 to TRBJ2-1, with no clear D. From germline, CDR1 is ENHRY and CDR2 SYGVKD. V was pared by 0 bases and J by 8 bases, with 8 bases between. The CDR3 is made up of 13 amino acids. The CDR3 DNA is TGTGCCATCAGTGAGTCGGCGATCGATGAGCAGTTCTTC. This sequence encodes CAISESAIDEQFF.

This clonotype was seen at least ten times. Here the CDR3 reads CASSQVRTGGGTEAFF. The CDR3 DNA follows: TGTGCCAGCAGCCAAGTTCGGACAGGGGGTGGCACTGAAGCTTTCTTT. The chain joins TRBV3-1 to TRBJ1-1, with TRBD1 matching over 10 bases. V dropped 1 base and J dropped 4; count of bases not matched to a gene: 6. Germline V gene lookup returns CDR1 LGHDT and CDR2 YNNKEL (reference sequence). The CDR3 spans 16 residues.